These 31 T cell receptor beta chains were sequenced from one sample in a study of T cell responses to AZD1222 COVID-19 vaccine. Only in-frame clones appear in the TCRdb table, and some are missing; sequencing was by immunoSEQ multiplex PCR. The table lists just over 15,000 clones, 88% of them singletons. Sequences were derived from peripheral blood, sampled 28 days after the second AZD1222 dose. The source of these receptors is an adult who received the AZD1222 COVID-19 vaccine.

The chain combines TRBV5-1 with TRBJ1-1, with 7 bases lining up with TRBD1. V lost 0 bases and J lost 2; bases outside the gene matches: 7. Germline CDR1 is SGHRS and CDR2 is YFSETQ. CDR3 length equals 16 residues. The CDR3 is CASSLEGTDDNTEAFF. CDR3 DNA: TGCGCCAGCAGCTTGGAGGGGACAGACGATAACACTGAAGCTTTCTTT.

The chain joins TRBV19 to TRBJ1-5; D perhaps matches TRBD1 (6 bases). Trimming removed 4 bases from V and 5 bases from J, with 6 bases in between. The germline gives CDR1 LNHDA, CDR2 SQIVND (reference sequence). The CDR3 spans 12 residues. CDR3: CASSTGDQPQHF. The CDR3 DNA follows: TGTGCCAGTAGTACAGGGGATCAGCCCCAGCATTTT. The entire variable domain, with the rest obtained from reference TRBV19 and TRBJ1-5, is as follows: DGGITQSPKYLFRKEGQNVTLSCEQNLNHDAMYWYRQDPGQGLRLIYYSQIVNDFQKGDIAEGYSVSREKKESFPLTVTSAQKNPTAFYLCASSTGDQPQHFGDGTRLSIL.

This clone was detected only once. This chain uses TRBV18 with TRBJ2-5, with no clear D. There are 13 residues in the CDR3. CDR1 is KGHSH and CDR2 is LQKENI in the germline V gene. Trimming took 2 bases from V and 2 from J, leaving 6 bases between them. For the CDR3, the DNA is TGTGCCAGCTCACCAGGGGTTCAAGAGACCCAGTACTTC. Translation: CASSPGVQETQYF.

The genes are TRBV2 and TRBJ2-3; 10 bases are shared with TRBD1. The germline V gene has CDR1 SNHLY and CDR2 FYNNEI. J was trimmed by 1 base and V by 6 bases; bases with no gene match: 4. This CDR3 has 15 amino acids. The CDR3 nucleotides read TGTGCCAGCAGCCCCGACAGGGGGCGCACAGATACGCAGTATTTT. It yields the protein CASSPDRGRTDTQYF.

The chain's CDR3 is CASSPQQGSGIQYF. In nucleotides, the CDR3 is TGTGCCAGCAGCCCTCAACAGGGTTCGGGCATTCAGTACTTC. V and J are TRBV7-2 and TRBJ2-4, with D perhaps TRBD1 (6 bases). The CDR3 loop spans 14 amino acids. Between the trimmed V and J ends, which lost 5 bases and 9 bases, there was a span of 17 bases. The V gene's germline CDR1 is SGHTA and CDR2 FQGNSA.

The J gene is TRBJ2-7, the V gene TRBV10-3; D is undetermined. CDR1 and CDR2 (germline): ENHRY, SYGVKD. V was shortened by 3 bases and J by 2 bases, with 11 bases between the two germline ends. The CDR3 is 14 residues long. The CDR3 DNA reads as TGTGCCATCAGTGAATTCCCAGAGACCTACGAGCAGTACTTC. Translated, it gives CAISEFPETYEQYF.

J is TRBJ1-2 and V is TRBV2; D is unclear. CDR1 and CDR2 from the germline V gene are SNHLY and FYNNEI. V was pared by 4 bases and J by 6 bases, with 15 bases between. This CDR3 has 14 residues. In DNA, the CDR3 is TGTGCCAGCAGTGGAACTGGCGCCGGGGATGGCTACACCTTC. Translation gives CASSGTGAGDGYTF.

The chain is built from TRBV5-4 and TRBJ1-2, with TRBD1 identical over 7 bases. The length of the CDR3 is 13 residues. CDR1 SGHNT and CDR2 YYREEE come from the germline V gene (reference sequence). J was trimmed by 6 bases and V by 4 bases; bases with no gene match: 6. The CDR3 loop is CASSTGTDHGYTF. CDR3 bases: TGTGCCAGCAGCACCGGGACAGACCATGGCTACACCTTC.

The chain links TRBV27 to TRBJ1-5; D is unclear. The V end was cut by 7 bases, the J end by 3 bases, with 16 bases between. Germline CDR1 MNHEY, CDR2 SMNVEV (reference sequence). The CDR3 consists of 15 residues. The CDR3 DNA sequence: TGTGCCAGCATCACGGGCTTAAGAGCCAATCAGCCCCAGCATTTT. Protein product: CASITGLRANQPQHF.

V and J are TRBV7-9 and TRBJ2-1, with 9 bases that match TRBD2. The CDR3 runs to 14 residues. The germline CDR1 and CDR2 sequences are SEHNR and FQNEAQ (reference sequence). The V segment lost 8 bases and the J segment 1 base; nucleotides outside the gene matches: 3. CDR3 DNA: TGTGCCAGCGGGACTAGCCTGTCCTACAATGAGCAGTTCTTC. This codes for CASGTSLSYNEQFF.

J is TRBJ2-3 and V is TRBV6-2 or TRBV6-3; possibly TRBD2 for D (6 bases). The CDR3 has 17 amino acids. The V gene lost 5 bases and the J gene lost 3 bases, with 21 bases spanning the gap. CDR1 and CDR2 (germline): MNHEY, SVGEGT. CDR3 region: CASSTPYGLRETDTQYF. CDR3 coding DNA: TGTGCCAGCAGTACTCCCTACGGACTAAGGGAGACAGATACGCAGTATTTT.

The J gene is TRBJ2-7, the V gene TRBV19; D perhaps matches TRBD1 (7 bases). Germline CDR1 and CDR2: LNHDA and SQIVND (reference sequence). CDR3 length: 16 amino acids. Trimming shortened V by 1 base and J by 2 bases, and 15 bases separated the two germline ends. The CDR3 loop reads CASSIGGRRGAYEQYF. DNA for the CDR3: TGTGCCAGTAGTATAGGGGGACGCAGGGGGGCCTACGAGCAGTACTTC.

This clone showed up just a few times. The chain couples TRBV24-1 to TRBJ2-3; unclear D gene. Germline CDR1 is KGHDR and CDR2 is SFDVKD. Between the trimmed V and J ends, which lost 0 bases and 6 bases, there was a span of 12 bases. CDR3 length equals 15 residues. In DNA, the CDR3 is TGTGCCACCAGTGATTTGCAGACGCCCGGGGATACGCAGTATTTT. Translating gives CATSDLQTPGDTQYF.

The chain couples TRBV28 to TRBJ1-5; unclear D gene. The germline V gene has CDR1 MDHEN and CDR2 SYDVKM. Trimming cost V 2 bases and J 7 bases, with 6 bases left between them. This CDR3 comprises 12 residues. The CDR3 region is CASSLQVQPQHF. The DNA of the CDR3 is TGTGCCAGCAGTTTACAGGTACAGCCCCAGCATTTT.

The V and J genes are TRBV24-1 and TRBJ2-3; TRBD1 aligns across 8 bases. The CDR3 spans 15 residues. J was trimmed by 5 bases and V by 3 bases; bases with no gene match: 6. Germline CDR1 KGHDR, CDR2 SFDVKD. As DNA, the CDR3 is TGTGCCACCAGTGATGGGACAGGCCCCCTAGATACGCAGTATTTT. This gives the protein CATSDGTGPLDTQYF.

V is TRBV6-2 or TRBV6-3 and J is TRBJ1-1; D is unclear. The CDR3 runs 14 residues. CDR1 is MNHEY, CDR2 SVGEGT, per germline. V lost 1 base and J 7 bases, leaving 13 bases between the germline ends. This CDR3 is CASSYYTADFEAFF. The CDR3, as DNA: TGTGCCAGCAGTTACTACACGGCCGATTTTGAAGCTTTCTTT.

This clone has just a few counts. The V call is TRBV19, the J call TRBJ2-7; D might be TRBD1 or TRBD2, each matching 5 bases. V shed 6 bases and J shed 0 bases, with 15 bases lying between them. The V gene's germline CDR1 is LNHDA and CDR2 SQIVND (reference sequence). CDR3 length: 15 residues. The CDR3 is CASSDSGTSSYEQYF. As DNA, the CDR3 is TGTGCCAGTAGCGATTCAGGGACGAGCTCCTACGAGCAGTACTTC.

This clone has a single count. The chain joins TRBV19 to TRBJ1-2; D remains ambiguous. The CDR3 consists of 17 residues. Germline lookup yields CDR1 LNHDA and CDR2 SQIVND (reference sequence). Trimming removed 0 bases from V and 4 bases from J, with 18 bases in between. CDR3 sequence: CASSIDLGGGIVYGYTF. For the CDR3, the DNA is TGTGCCAGTAGTATAGACCTGGGAGGCGGCATCGTCTATGGCTACACCTTC.

The chain combines TRBV7-2 with TRBJ1-1; maybe TRBD1 (5 bases). The CDR3 runs to 13 residues. V gave up 6 bases and J gave up 7 bases, with 15 bases separating them. Per germline, CDR1 SGHTA and CDR2 FQGNSA. The CDR3 DNA sequence: TGTGCCAGCAGGAGGGACTCTCTTTATGAAGCTTTCTTT. Protein sequence: CASRRDSLYEAFF.

The chain has TRBV7-2 and TRBJ2-7, with a tentative D call TRBD1 (6 bases). Germline assignment: CDR1 SGHTA and CDR2 FQGNSA. V shed 5 bases and J shed 2 bases, with 16 bases lying between them. The CDR3 sequence is 15 residues long. DNA of the CDR3: TGTGCCAGCAGCGGGGGCGGTCGGGGCCCCTACGAGCAGTACTTC. As protein: CASSGGGRGPYEQYF.

This clone was counted between two and nine times. Other DNA sequences in this sample translate to the same CDR3. The gene calls are TRBV12-3 or TRBV12-4 and TRBJ2-2; the D is unclear. Trimming shortened V by 6 bases and J by 4 bases, and 3 bases separated the two germline ends. The CDR3 is 11 residues long. The CDR3 DNA reads TGTGCCAGCAGACTCACCGGGGAGCTGTTTTTT. It translates to CASRLTGELFF.

The CDR3 DNA is TGTGCCAGCAGCCTCCGCCCTACTAATCAGCCCCAGCATTTT. Protein product: CASSLRPTNQPQHF. The J gene is TRBJ1-5, the V gene TRBV5-6; no reliable D call. Germline V gene sequence: CDR1 SGHDT, CDR2 YYEEEE. The CDR3 length is 14 residues. V lost 4 bases and J 4 bases, leaving 12 bases between the germline ends.

This chain uses TRBV19 with TRBJ1-5; 8 nucleotides align to TRBD1. This CDR3 spans 17 amino acids. Trimming removed 4 bases from V and 2 bases from J; junction bases left unmatched: 10. Germline V CDR1 and CDR2: LNHDA, SQIVND (reference sequence). The CDR3 bases are TGTGCCAGTAGTACCGCAACAGGGGGTAGAGGCAATCAGCCCCAGCATTTT. This encodes CASSTATGGRGNQPQHF.

DNA for the CDR3: TGTGCCAGCAGTCTAGCGGGGGGGCCAGTGACCCAGTACTTC. This encodes CASSLAGGPVTQYF. The chain recombines TRBV2 with TRBJ2-5; the match to TRBD2 covers 12 bases. Per the germline V gene, CDR1 is SNHLY and CDR2 is FYNNEI. Trimming removed 5 bases from V and 7 bases from J; junction bases left unmatched: 5. The CDR3 contains 14 residues. The variable domain in full, completed from reference TRBV2 and TRBJ2-5, reads EPEVTQTPSHQVTQMGQEVILRCVPISNHLYFYWYRQILGQKVEFLVSFYNNEISEKSEIFDDQFSVERPDGSNFTLKIRSTKLEDSAMYFCASSLAGGPVTQYFGPGTRLLVL.

This clone was counted only a few times. The J gene is TRBJ1-1, the V gene TRBV29-1; weak D call: TRBD1 (6 bases). CDR1 SQVTM and CDR2 ANQGSEA come from the germline V gene. The CDR3 loop spans 13 amino acids. V was trimmed by 4 bases and J by 4 bases, leaving 13 bases between them. The chain's CDR3 is CSVAGGRVTEAFF. CDR3 bases: TGCAGCGTTGCGGGGGGCAGGGTCACTGAAGCTTTCTTT.

V usage is TRBV7-9 and J usage is TRBJ1-1; D gene ambiguous. CDR1 and CDR2 (germline): SEHNR, FQNEAQ (reference sequence). The CDR3 runs 12 residues. The V end was cut by 6 bases, the J end by 1 base, with 6 bases between. The DNA for the CDR3 is TGTGCCAGCAGTAACGCGAACACTGAAGCTTTCTTT. Its protein is CASSNANTEAFF.

This clone was observed once. This rearrangement joins TRBV27 to TRBJ2-7; TRBD2 matches at 7 bases. Germline V gives CDR1 MNHEY, CDR2 SMNVEV (reference sequence). CDR3 size: 14 residues. After removal of 5 bases from V and 7 bases from J, the junction contained 11 bases not matched to a gene. The CDR3 DNA is TGTGCCAGCAGTCCCCGGGCCCCGGGAGGTGAGCAGTACTTC. This gives the protein CASSPRAPGGEQYF.

CDR3 in amino acids: CASSSPLAGGSDTQYF. The CDR3 nucleotides read TGTGCCAGCAGCTCGCCACTAGCGGGGGGGTCCGATACGCAGTATTTT. The V call is TRBV5-4, the J call TRBJ2-3; TRBD2 aligns across 13 bases. Germline lookup yields CDR1 SGHNT and CDR2 YYREEE (reference sequence). The CDR3 spans 16 residues. J was trimmed by 6 bases and V by 3 bases; bases with no gene match: 7.

This chain connects TRBV6-5 to TRBJ2-3; 7 bases match TRBD1. CDR3 size: 13 residues. V lost 10 bases and J lost 4; bases outside the gene matches: 8. The V gene's germline CDR1 is MNHEY and CDR2 SVGAGI. This CDR3 is CAIGRGTADTQYF. The CDR3 region has the DNA TGTGCCATCGGAAGGGGGACAGCAGATACGCAGTATTTT.

The chain combines TRBV6-5 with TRBJ2-7, with a tentative D call TRBD2 (6 bases). V was pared by 11 bases and J by 6 bases, with 17 bases between. CDR1 is MNHEY, CDR2 SVGAGI, per germline. This CDR3 region has 12 residues. The DNA of the CDR3 is TGTGCCTCCAGGCTAGCGCGGGGCGAGCAGTACTTC. Translating gives CASRLARGEQYF.

V is TRBV6-5 and J is TRBJ1-1; TRBD1 matches at 9 bases. There are 14 residues in the CDR3. The V and J ends lost 6 bases and 7 bases, in that order; junction bases with no gene match: 9. Germline values: CDR1 MNHEY, CDR2 SVGAGI. CDR3 nucleotide sequence: TGTGCCAGCAGCCGGGACAGGGCGGTAATTGAAGCTTTCTTT. Translated, it gives CASSRDRAVIEAFF.